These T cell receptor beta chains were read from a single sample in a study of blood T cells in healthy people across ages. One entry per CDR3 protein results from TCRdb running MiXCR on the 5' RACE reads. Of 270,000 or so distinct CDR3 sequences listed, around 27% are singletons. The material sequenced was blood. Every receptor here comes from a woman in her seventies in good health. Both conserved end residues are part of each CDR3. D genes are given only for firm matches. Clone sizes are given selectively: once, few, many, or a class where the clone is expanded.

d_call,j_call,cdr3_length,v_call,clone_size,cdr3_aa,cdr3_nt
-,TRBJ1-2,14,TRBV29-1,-,CSVGQGPRPQGYTF,TGCAGCGTTGGCCAGGGCCCTCGCCCTCAAGGCTACACCTTC
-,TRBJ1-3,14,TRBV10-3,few,CAISVQSSGNTIYF,TGTGCCATCAGTGTGCAGAGCTCTGGAAACACCATATATTTT
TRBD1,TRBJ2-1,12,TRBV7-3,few,CAGSFGQDRQFF,TGTGCCGGCAGCTTCGGACAGGATCGGCAGTTCTTC
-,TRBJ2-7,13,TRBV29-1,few,CSVVQEVYYEQYF,TGCAGCGTTGTTCAGGAGGTCTATTACGAGCAGTACTTC
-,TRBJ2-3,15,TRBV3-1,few,CASSQGRSGPDTQYF,TGTGCCAGCAGCCAAGGACGCTCCGGGCCAGATACGCAGTATTTT
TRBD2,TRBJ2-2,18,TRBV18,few,CASSIDALTGGFTGELFF,TGTGCCAGCTCAATCGACGCCCTCACGGGAGGTTTCACCGGGGAGCTGTTTTTT
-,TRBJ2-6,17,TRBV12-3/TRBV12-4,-,CASSSHRVPSGANVLTF,TGTGCCAGCAGTTCCCACAGGGTCCCATCTGGGGCCAACGTCCTGACTTTC
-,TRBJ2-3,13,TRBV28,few,CASSLASSDTQYF,TGTGCCAGCAGTTTAGCGTCCTCAGATACGCAGTATTTT
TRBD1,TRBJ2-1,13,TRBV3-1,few,CASSPKLRDRVYF,TGTGCCAGCAGCCCGAAACTCCGGGACAGGGTATACTTC
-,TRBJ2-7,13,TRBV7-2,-,CASSFTGNHEQYF,TGTGCCAGCAGCTTTACAGGGAACCACGAGCAGTACTTC
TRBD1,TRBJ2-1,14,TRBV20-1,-,CSAIDRVMNGEQFF,TGCAGTGCTATCGACAGGGTAATGAATGGTGAGCAGTTCTTC
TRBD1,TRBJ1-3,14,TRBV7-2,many,CASSLGQGSGTIYF,TGTGCCAGCAGCCTCGGACAGGGATCGGGCACCATATATTTT
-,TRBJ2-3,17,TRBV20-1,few,CSARGGQEPGPTDTQYF,TGCAGTGCTAGAGGAGGGCAGGAACCGGGACCCACAGATACGCAGTATTTT
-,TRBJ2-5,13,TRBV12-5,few,CASSPPFQETQYF,TGTGCTAGTTCTCCCCCCTTCCAAGAGACCCAGTACTTC
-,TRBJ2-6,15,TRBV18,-,CASSGQFSGANVLTF,TGTGCCAGCTCAGGACAGTTCTCTGGGGCCAACGTCCTGACTTTC
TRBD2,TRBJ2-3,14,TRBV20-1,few,CSAAGTTSTDTQYF,TGCAGTGCTGCCGGGACTACATCCACAGATACGCAGTATTTT
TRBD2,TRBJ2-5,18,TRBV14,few,CASSQDRLAGGYQETQYF,TGTGCCAGCAGCCAAGATCGACTAGCGGGGGGGTACCAAGAGACCCAGTACTTC
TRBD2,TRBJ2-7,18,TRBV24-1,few,CATSDPTPSSGLKHEQYF,TGTGCCACCAGTGATCCTACCCCCTCTAGCGGGCTAAAGCATGAGCAGTACTTC
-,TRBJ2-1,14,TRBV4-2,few,CASSQDIQGNEQFF,TGTGCCAGCAGCCAGGACATACAGGGCAATGAGCAGTTCTTC
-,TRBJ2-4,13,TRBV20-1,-,CSAPQGGKNIQYF,TGCAGTGCTCCACAGGGAGGCAAAAACATTCAGTACTTC
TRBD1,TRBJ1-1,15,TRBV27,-,CASSTEQGGYTEAFF,TGTGCCAGCAGTACCGAACAGGGGGGATACACTGAAGCTTTCTTT
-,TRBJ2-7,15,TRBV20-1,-,CSASAHRGLSYEQYF,TGCAGTGCTAGCGCCCACAGGGGACTGTCCTACGAGCAGTACTTC
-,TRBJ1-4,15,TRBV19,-,CASSPRDRWDEKLFF,TGTGCCAGTAGTCCGAGGGACCGGTGGGATGAGAAACTGTTTTTT
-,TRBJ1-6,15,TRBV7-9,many,CASSPWGKDNSPLHF,TGTGCCAGCAGCCCGTGGGGAAAAGATAATTCACCCCTCCACTTT
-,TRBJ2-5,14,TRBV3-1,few,CASRSQGGQETQYF,TGTGCCAGCCGCTCCCAAGGTGGTCAAGAGACCCAGTACTTC
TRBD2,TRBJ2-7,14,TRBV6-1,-,CASSIAGVDYEQYF,TGTGCCAGCAGTATAGCGGGAGTCGACTACGAGCAGTACTTC
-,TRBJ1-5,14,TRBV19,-,CASRYREINQPQHF,TGTGCCAGCCGTTACAGGGAGATTAATCAGCCCCAGCATTTT
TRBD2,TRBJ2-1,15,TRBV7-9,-,CASRYLAGENNEQFF,TGTGCCAGCAGGTACCTAGCGGGAGAAAACAATGAGCAGTTCTTC
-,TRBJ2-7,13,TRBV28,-,CASSVPPTYEQYF,TGTGCCAGCAGTGTGCCGCCAACCTACGAGCAGTACTTC
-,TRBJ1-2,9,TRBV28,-,CASGDGYTF,TGTGCCAGCGGAGATGGCTACACCTTC
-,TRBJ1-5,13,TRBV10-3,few,CAISDGVAQPQHF,TGTGCCATCAGTGACGGGGTGGCGCAGCCCCAGCATTTT
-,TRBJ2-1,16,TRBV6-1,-,CASQQEGAGSYNEQFF,TGTGCCAGCCAGCAAGAGGGAGCTGGCTCCTACAATGAGCAATTCTTC
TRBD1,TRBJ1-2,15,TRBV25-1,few,CASRPPGQVFSGYTF,TGTGCCAGCAGGCCCCCGGGACAGGTGTTTAGCGGCTACACCTTC
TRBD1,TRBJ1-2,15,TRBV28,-,CASSFAGAGGEGYTF,TGTGCCAGCAGTTTCGCAGGAGCAGGGGGAGAAGGCTACACCTTC
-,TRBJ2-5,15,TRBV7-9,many,CASSSLGSSGETQYF,TGTGCCAGCAGCTCCCTCGGCTCAAGCGGGGAGACCCAGTACTTC